Each of the 19 T cell receptor beta chains below was sequenced from the same sample in a study of cytomegalovirus exposure and HLA in healthy donors. The PCR used 60 Vbeta and 13 Jbeta primers. Clones were sequenced by immunoSEQ multiplex PCR, and TCRdb holds only the in-frame ones, with some missing. This table has about 200,000 clones, around 80% appearing once. Sequencing was carried out using PBMCs. Receptors originate from a man younger than 30 in good health and CMV-seronegative.

The rearrangement uses TRBV27 and TRBJ2-7; 9 bases are a match to TRBD1. This CDR3 has 15 residues. CDR1 MNHEY and CDR2 SMNVEV come from the germline V gene (reference sequence). The ends lost 5 bases at V and 3 bases at J; junction bases unmatched: 8. CDR3 sequence: CASSRTGELDYEQYF. DNA of the CDR3: TGTGCCAGCAGTCGGACAGGGGAGTTAGACTACGAGCAGTACTTC.

V is TRBV5-1 and J is TRBJ2-1; D possibly corresponds to TRBD1 (6 bases). In germline, CDR1 is SGHRS, CDR2 YFSETQ. V was shortened by 4 bases and J by 1 base, with 9 bases between the two germline ends. The CDR3 runs 14 residues. CDR3: CASSPGQSYNEQFF. CDR3 DNA sequence: TGCGCCAGCAGCCCCGGACAGTCCTACAATGAGCAGTTCTTC. Together with reference TRBV5-1 and TRBJ2-1, the CDR3 gives the full variable domain: KAGVTQTPRYLIKTRGQQVTLSCSPISGHRSVSWYQQTPGQGLQFLFEYFSETQRNKGNFPGRFSGRQFSNSRSEMNVSTLELGDSALYLCASSPGQSYNEQFFGPGTRLTVL.

This chain connects TRBV7-8 to TRBJ1-2; no clear D gene. Trimming cost V 1 base and J 3 bases, with 9 bases left between them. The germline CDR1 and CDR2 sequences are SGHVS and FQNEAQ. The CDR3 extends over 14 amino acids. This CDR3 is CASSLVEFYYGYTF. DNA of the CDR3: TGTGCCAGCAGCTTAGTTGAGTTTTACTATGGCTACACCTTC.

This chain connects TRBV29-1 to TRBJ2-6, with 7 bases identical to TRBD2. This CDR3 has 13 residues. Looked up from germline, CDR1 is SQVTM and CDR2 is ANQGSEA. J was trimmed by 7 bases and V by 1 base; bases with no gene match: 1. The CDR3 nucleotides are TGCAGCGTTGAAGGGGGGGGTGCCAACGTCCTGACTTTC. Amino acids: CSVEGGGANVLTF.

This CDR3 is CASSPRQGGGYTF. The CDR3 coding sequence is TGTGCCAGCAGCCCACGACAGGGCGGTGGCTACACCTTC. V and J are TRBV7-2 and TRBJ1-2, with 7 bases fitting TRBD1. This CDR3 contains 13 residues. Germline CDR1 SGHTA, CDR2 FQGNSA. With 5 bases clipped from V and 7 bases from J, the junction kept 7 bases outside the gene matches.

The genes are TRBV29-1 and TRBJ1-1, with 7 bases aligning to TRBD1. Per germline, CDR1 SQVTM and CDR2 ANQGSEA. The CDR3 extends over 15 amino acids. V trimming: 6 bases; J trimming: 4 bases; junction bases outside the gene matches: 14. The CDR3 here is CSVDEQGNGFTEAFF. The CDR3 bases are TGCAGCGTGGACGAACAGGGGAACGGGTTCACTGAAGCTTTCTTT. Supplemented by reference TRBV29-1 and TRBJ1-1, the full variable domain reads SAVISQKPSRDICQRGTSLTIQCQVDSQVTMMFWYRQQPGQSLTLIATANQGSEATYESGFVIDKFPISRPNLTFSTLTVSNMSPEDSSIYLCSVDEQGNGFTEAFFGQGTRLTVV.

The rearrangement uses TRBV7-3 and TRBJ2-1; TRBD2 might be the D (5 bases). In germline, CDR1 is SGHTA, CDR2 FQGTGA. V lost 3 bases, J lost 6 bases, and 9 bases lay in between. This CDR3 is 13 amino acids long. CDR3 coding DNA: TGTGCCAGCAGCTTCCAGAGCGGCAATGAGCAGTTCTTC. Translation: CASSFQSGNEQFF. Drawing the rest from reference TRBV7-3 and TRBJ2-1, the complete variable domain is GAGVSQTPSNKVTEKGKYVELRCDPISGHTALYWYRQSLGQGPEFLIYFQGTGAADDSGLPNDRFFAVRPEGSVSTLKIQRTERGDSAVYLCASSFQSGNEQFFGPGTRLTVL.

The gene calls are TRBV5-1 and TRBJ2-3; TRBD2 matches 7 bases. There are 14 residues in the CDR3. Germline V gene lookup returns CDR1 SGHRS and CDR2 YFSETQ. V lost 0 bases and J lost 5; bases outside the gene matches: 3. CDR3 DNA: TGCGCCAGCAGCTTGGGGACTAGAGAAGATACGCAGTATTTT. It specifies CASSLGTREDTQYF.

V and J are TRBV29-1 and TRBJ1-2; 9 positions agree with TRBD1. Germline CDR1 is SQVTM and CDR2 is ANQGSEA. The CDR3 has 13 amino acids. The junction had 3 bases not matched to a gene; V was cut back by 7 bases and J by 0 bases. The DNA of the CDR3 is TGCAGCGCTCGACAGGGGGCTAACTATGGCTACACCTTC. Protein product: CSARQGANYGYTF.

This chain links TRBV5-6 with TRBJ2-7; D is unclear. Germline V gene lookup returns CDR1 SGHDT and CDR2 YYEEEE. The CDR3 is 15 amino acids. V dropped 0 bases and J dropped 2 bases, with 12 bases sitting between them. The CDR3 here is CASSLEPSHPYEQYF. In nucleotides, the CDR3 is TGTGCCAGCAGCTTGGAACCGTCACACCCCTACGAGCAGTACTTC.

The chain couples TRBV2 to TRBJ2-7; D might be TRBD1 (6 bases). The CDR3 is 12 amino acids. V shed 6 bases and J shed 4 bases, with 10 bases lying between them. CDR1 SNHLY and CDR2 FYNNEI come from the germline V gene. CDR3 sequence: CASRGDTYEQYF. The CDR3, as DNA: TGTGCCAGCAGGGGGGACACATACGAGCAGTACTTC. Variable domain in full (rest from reference TRBV2 and TRBJ2-7): EPEVTQTPSHQVTQMGQEVILRCVPISNHLYFYWYRQILGQKVEFLVSFYNNEISEKSEIFDDQFSVERPDGSNFTLKIRSTKLEDSAMYFCASRGDTYEQYFGPGTRLTVT.

This clone was detected a few times. The rearrangement uses TRBV7-8 and TRBJ1-5, with D perhaps TRBD1 (6 bases). From germline, CDR1 is SGHVS and CDR2 FQNEAQ. V lost 2 bases and J 4 bases, leaving 12 bases between the germline ends. CDR3 length equals 15 residues. CDR3 sequence (DNA): TGTGCCAGCAGCTTACAGGGGATTGGGAATCAGCCCCAGCATTTT. Residues: CASSLQGIGNQPQHF.

The J gene is TRBJ2-5, the V gene TRBV6-5, with D perhaps TRBD2 (5 bases). Germline lookup yields CDR1 MNHEY and CDR2 SVGAGI. Trimming removed 2 bases from V and 1 base from J, with 14 bases in between. The CDR3 runs 16 residues. Written as DNA, the CDR3 is TGTGCCAGCAGTTACGCTTCCTCGGGGTTCCAAGAGACCCAGTACTTC. It yields the protein CASSYASSGFQETQYF.

This sequence joins TRBV11-2 and TRBJ2-1; 11 positions match TRBD2. This CDR3 is built from 19 residues. V lost 1 base and J lost 7; bases outside the gene matches: 15. The germline V gene has CDR1 SGHAT and CDR2 FQNNGV. The CDR3 reads CASSLARSLAGDPWNEQFF. CDR3 sequence (DNA): TGTGCCAGCAGCTTAGCCCGATCACTAGCGGGGGACCCCTGGAATGAGCAGTTCTTC.

J is TRBJ2-3 and V is TRBV7-3; D may be TRBD1 (6 bases). Germline assignment: CDR1 SGHTA and CDR2 FQGTGA. V gave up 0 bases and J gave up 0 bases, with 7 bases separating them. There are 15 residues in the CDR3. This CDR3 is CASSLTGASTDTQYF. The CDR3 DNA follows: TGTGCCAGCAGCTTAACGGGGGCCAGCACAGATACGCAGTATTTT.

The chain couples TRBV7-8 to TRBJ2-1; 9 bases fit TRBD2. With V trimmed by 4 bases and J by 3 bases, 10 bases remained unmatched. CDR3 length equals 17 residues. CDR1 is SGHVS and CDR2 is FQNEAQ in the germline V gene. The CDR3: CASSSGRAGGYYNEQFF. The CDR3 DNA follows: TGTGCCAGCAGCTCGGGCAGGGCGGGAGGGTACTACAATGAGCAGTTCTTC.

The chain couples TRBV28 to TRBJ1-2, with D possibly TRBD1 on 6 matching bases. Germline V gives CDR1 MDHEN, CDR2 SYDVKM. There are 15 residues in the CDR3. Between the trimmed V and J ends, which lost 6 bases and 4 bases, there was a span of 18 bases. In nucleotides, the CDR3 is TGTGCCAGCAGCCCTTTGGACAGCCTCGTCTATGGCTACACCTTC. It is translated as CASSPLDSLVYGYTF.

J is TRBJ1-3 and V is TRBV5-4; no reliable D call. V lost 2 bases, J lost 0 bases, and 15 bases lay in between. CDR3 length: 17 residues. The germline V gene has CDR1 SGHNT and CDR2 YYREEE (reference sequence). The CDR3 DNA reads TGTGCCAGCAGCTTATTCGGGGAGAAGGGCTCTGGAAACACCATATATTTT. Translated, it gives CASSLFGEKGSGNTIYF.

J is TRBJ1-2 and V is TRBV19, with 9 bases aligning to TRBD1. Trimming at V came to 6 bases and at J to 5 bases, leaving 7 bases not matched to a gene. This CDR3 spans 14 amino acids. Looked up from germline, CDR1 is LNHDA and CDR2 is SQIVND (reference sequence). CDR3 DNA sequence: TGTGCCAGTAGGGCGGGACAGGGAATATATGGCTACACCTTC. Protein sequence: CASRAGQGIYGYTF. The entire variable domain, with the rest obtained from reference TRBV19 and TRBJ1-2, is as follows: DGGITQSPKYLFRKEGQNVTLSCEQNLNHDAMYWYRQDPGQGLRLIYYSQIVNDFQKGDIAEGYSVSREKKESFPLTVTSAQKNPTAFYLCASRAGQGIYGYTFGSGTRLTVV.